The 6 T cell receptor beta chains presented below share a single source sample, sequenced in a study of beta chain features in type 1 diabetes. All of the isolated RNA was reverse transcribed, so expressed TCRB transcripts were sequenced. This table comes from immunoSEQ multiplex PCR, and its TCRdb copy is limited to in-frame clones, with some not included. The table records 350,000 to 450,000 clones, 14% of them present only once. What was sequenced was naive CD4+ T cells from blood. The source is a man younger than 40 in good health.

This clone was counted a few times. The chain employs TRBV11-2 and TRBJ1-3; D is possibly TRBD1 (5 bases). The CDR3 spans 15 residues. Germline loops: CDR1 SGHAT, CDR2 FQNNGV. The V and J ends lost 2 bases and 0 bases respectively, with 8 bases between them. This chain's CDR3 is CASSLSGGSGNTIYF. The DNA of the CDR3 is TGTGCCAGCAGCTTATCTGGGGGCTCTGGAAACACCATATATTTT.

The V call is TRBV5-1, the J call TRBJ1-2; D is undetermined. The CDR3 has 14 amino acids. Germline V gives CDR1 SGHRS, CDR2 YFSETQ. Trimming removed 3 bases from V and 3 bases from J, with 12 bases in between. The CDR3 DNA sequence: TGCGCCAGCAGCTCAGCCACGGAGTACTATGGCTACACCTTC. Amino acids: CASSSATEYYGYTF.

The rearrangement links TRBV2 to TRBJ1-2; 9 bases agree with TRBD1. The CDR3 sequence is 13 residues long. Germline loops: CDR1 SNHLY, CDR2 FYNNEI. Losses at the gene ends were 11 bases for V and 8 bases for J; bases not matched to a gene: 12. CDR3: CAGRPGQGDGYTF. The CDR3 DNA follows: TGTGCCGGTCGCCCGGGACAGGGTGACGGCTACACCTTC.

The rearrangement joins TRBV25-1 to TRBJ1-2; possibly TRBD1 for D (5 bases). Germline lookup yields CDR1 MGHDK and CDR2 SYGVNS. V was shortened by 4 bases and J by 6 bases, with 15 bases between the two germline ends. There are 14 residues in the CDR3. The CDR3 sequence: CASSGRQLPNGYTF. The CDR3 region has the DNA TGTGCCAGCAGTGGCCGACAGCTCCCGAATGGCTACACCTTC.

This chain uses TRBV15 with TRBJ1-2; D call uncertain. Germline assignment: CDR1 LNHNV and CDR2 YYDKDF (reference sequence). This CDR3 spans 16 amino acids. V was cut by 0 bases and J by 0 bases, with 11 bases left in between. The CDR3 sequence is CATSRDGLATNYGYTF. The CDR3 DNA sequence: TGTGCCACCAGCAGAGATGGGTTAGCAACTAACTATGGCTACACCTTC.

Only a few counts were recorded for this clone. This CDR3 is CASSPGAGAGTDTQYF. CDR3 sequence (DNA): TGCGCCAGCAGCCCCGGAGCGGGAGCGGGGACAGATACGCAGTATTTT. V usage is TRBV5-1 and J usage is TRBJ2-3; TRBD2 matches 8 bases. V shed 4 bases, J shed 3 bases, and the junction held 10 bases outside the gene matches. There are 16 residues in the CDR3. In germline, CDR1 is SGHRS, CDR2 YFSETQ.